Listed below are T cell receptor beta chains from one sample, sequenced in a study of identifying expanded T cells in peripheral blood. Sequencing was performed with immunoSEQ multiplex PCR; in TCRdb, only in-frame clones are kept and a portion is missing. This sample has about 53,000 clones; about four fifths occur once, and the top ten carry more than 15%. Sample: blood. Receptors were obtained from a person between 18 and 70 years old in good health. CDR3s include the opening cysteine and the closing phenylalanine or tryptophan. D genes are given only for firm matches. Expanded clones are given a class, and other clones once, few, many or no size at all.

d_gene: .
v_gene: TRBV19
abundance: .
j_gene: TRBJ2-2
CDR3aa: CASKKIPGELFF
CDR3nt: TGTGCCAGTAAAAAAATCCCCGGGGAGCTGTTTTTT

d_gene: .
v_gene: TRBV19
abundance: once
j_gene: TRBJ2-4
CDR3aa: CASSSPGVRRSKNIQYF
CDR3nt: TGTGCCAGTAGTAGCCCGGGGGTAAGAAGGTCCAAAAACATTCAGTACTTC

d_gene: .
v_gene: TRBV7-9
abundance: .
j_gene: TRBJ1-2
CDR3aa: CASSFPGRINYGYTF
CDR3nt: TGTGCCAGCAGCTTCCCGGGCAGAATTAACTATGGCTACACCTTC

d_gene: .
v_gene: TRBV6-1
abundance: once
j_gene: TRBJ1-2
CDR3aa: CASSEYGERGVHGYTF
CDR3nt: TGTGCCAGCAGTGAATATGGTGAGAGAGGTGTGCACGGCTACACCTTC

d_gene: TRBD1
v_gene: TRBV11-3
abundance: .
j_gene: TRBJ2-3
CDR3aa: CASSLGQGLDTQYF
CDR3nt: TGTGCCAGCAGCTTAGGACAGGGGTTAGATACGCAGTATTTT

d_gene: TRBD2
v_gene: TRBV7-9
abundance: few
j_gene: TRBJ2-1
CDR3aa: CASSPPTPSGRANEQFF
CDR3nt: TGTGCCAGCAGCCCACCCACGCCTAGCGGGAGGGCGAATGAGCAGTTCTTC

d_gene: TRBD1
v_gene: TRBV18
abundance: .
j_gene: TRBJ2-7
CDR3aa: CASSSGQGTSYEQYF
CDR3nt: TGTGCCAGCTCATCTGGACAGGGCACCTCCTACGAGCAGTACTTC

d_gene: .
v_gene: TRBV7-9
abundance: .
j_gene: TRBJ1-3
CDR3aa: CASSPSLGGFYSGNTIYF
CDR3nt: TGTGCCAGCAGCCCCTCCTTGGGGGGGTTCTATTCTGGAAACACCATATATTTT

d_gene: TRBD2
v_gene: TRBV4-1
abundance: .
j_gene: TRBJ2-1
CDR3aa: CASSQGNGLAGDNEQFF
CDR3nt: TGCGCCAGCAGCCAAGGAAATGGACTAGCGGGAGACAATGAGCAGTTCTTC

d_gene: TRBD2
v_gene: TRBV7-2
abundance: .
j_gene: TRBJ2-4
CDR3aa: CASSLMAGDGNIQYF
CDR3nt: TGTGCCAGCAGCTTAATGGCGGGAGATGGAAACATTCAGTACTTC

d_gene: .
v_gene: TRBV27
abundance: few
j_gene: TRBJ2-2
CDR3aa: CASSVTQGTGELFF
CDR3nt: TGTGCCAGCAGTGTCACGCAGGGGACCGGGGAGCTGTTTTTT

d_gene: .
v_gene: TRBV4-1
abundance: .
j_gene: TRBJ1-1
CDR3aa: CASSQETSIASRVNTEAFF
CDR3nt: TGCGCCAGCAGCCAAGAAACGAGCATTGCGTCGCGTGTTAACACTGAAGCTTTCTTT

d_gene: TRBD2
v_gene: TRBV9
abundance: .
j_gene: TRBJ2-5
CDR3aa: CASSASGKETQYF
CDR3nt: TGTGCCAGCAGCGCTAGCGGGAAAGAGACCCAGTACTTC

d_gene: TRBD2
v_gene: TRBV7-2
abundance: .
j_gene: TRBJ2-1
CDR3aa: CASSFRASGILYNEQFF
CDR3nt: TGTGCCAGCAGCTTCAGAGCTAGCGGGATCCTGTACAATGAGCAGTTCTTC

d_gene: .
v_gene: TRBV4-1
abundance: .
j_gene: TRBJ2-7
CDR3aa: CASSQAGAYEQYF
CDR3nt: TGCGCCAGCAGCCAAGCCGGGGCCTACGAGCAGTACTTC

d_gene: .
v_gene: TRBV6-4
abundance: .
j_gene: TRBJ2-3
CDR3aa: CASRGPSTDTQYF
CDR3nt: TGTGCCAGCAGGGGGCCTAGCACAGATACGCAGTATTTT

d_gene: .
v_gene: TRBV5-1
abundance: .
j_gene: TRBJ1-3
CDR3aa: CASSSGGVREAGNTIYF
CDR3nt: TGCGCCAGCAGCTCCGGTGGGGTCAGGGAGGCGGGAAACACCATATATTTT

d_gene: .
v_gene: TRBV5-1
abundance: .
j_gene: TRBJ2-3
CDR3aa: CASSFEYTQYF
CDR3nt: TGCGCCAGCAGCTTCGAGTATACGCAGTATTTT

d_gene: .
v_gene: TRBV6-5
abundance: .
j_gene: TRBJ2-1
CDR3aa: CASRAELVHGEQFF
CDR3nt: TGTGCCAGCAGGGCGGAACTAGTACACGGTGAGCAGTTCTTC

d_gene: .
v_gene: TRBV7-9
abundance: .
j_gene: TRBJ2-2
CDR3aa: CASSPSGITGELFF
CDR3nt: TGTGCCAGCAGCCCATCAGGGATCACCGGGGAGCTGTTTTTT

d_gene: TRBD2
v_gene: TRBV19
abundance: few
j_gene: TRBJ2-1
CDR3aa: CASSPLAGGMDEQFF
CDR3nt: TGTGCCAGTAGTCCCCTAGCGGGAGGAATGGATGAGCAGTTCTTC

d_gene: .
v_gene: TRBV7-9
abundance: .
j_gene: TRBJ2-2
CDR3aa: CASRLNSDGTGELFF
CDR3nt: TGTGCCAGCAGATTAAACAGCGATGGAACCGGGGAGCTGTTTTTT